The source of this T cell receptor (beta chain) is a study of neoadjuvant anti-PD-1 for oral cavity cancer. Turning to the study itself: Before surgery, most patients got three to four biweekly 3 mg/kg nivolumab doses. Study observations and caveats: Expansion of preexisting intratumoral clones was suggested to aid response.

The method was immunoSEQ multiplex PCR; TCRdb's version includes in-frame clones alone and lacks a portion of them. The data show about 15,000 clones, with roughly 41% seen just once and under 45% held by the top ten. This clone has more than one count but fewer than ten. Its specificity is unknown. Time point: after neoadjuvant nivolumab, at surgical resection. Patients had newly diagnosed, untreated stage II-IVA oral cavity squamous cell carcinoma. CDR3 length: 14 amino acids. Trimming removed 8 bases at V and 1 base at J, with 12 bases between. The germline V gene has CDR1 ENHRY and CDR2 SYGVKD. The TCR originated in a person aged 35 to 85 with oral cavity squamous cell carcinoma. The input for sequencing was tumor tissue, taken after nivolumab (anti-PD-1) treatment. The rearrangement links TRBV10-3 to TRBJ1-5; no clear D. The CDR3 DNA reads TGTGCCATCTCTGTATCTATGAGCAATCAGCCCCAGCATTTT. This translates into CAISVSMSNQPQHF.